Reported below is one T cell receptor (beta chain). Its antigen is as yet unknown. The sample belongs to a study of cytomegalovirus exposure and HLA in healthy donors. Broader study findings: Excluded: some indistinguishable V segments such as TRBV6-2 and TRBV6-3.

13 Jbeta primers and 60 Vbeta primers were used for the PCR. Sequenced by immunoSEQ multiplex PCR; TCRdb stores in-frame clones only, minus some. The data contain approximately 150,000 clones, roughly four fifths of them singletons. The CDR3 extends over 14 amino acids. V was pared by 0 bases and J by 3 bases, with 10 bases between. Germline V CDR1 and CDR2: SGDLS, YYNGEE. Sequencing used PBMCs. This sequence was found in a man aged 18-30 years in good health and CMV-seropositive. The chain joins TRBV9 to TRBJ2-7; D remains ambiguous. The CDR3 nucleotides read TGTGCCAGCAGCGTAGGGAGTTCCGGCTACGAGCAGTACTTC. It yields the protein CASSVGSSGYEQYF.